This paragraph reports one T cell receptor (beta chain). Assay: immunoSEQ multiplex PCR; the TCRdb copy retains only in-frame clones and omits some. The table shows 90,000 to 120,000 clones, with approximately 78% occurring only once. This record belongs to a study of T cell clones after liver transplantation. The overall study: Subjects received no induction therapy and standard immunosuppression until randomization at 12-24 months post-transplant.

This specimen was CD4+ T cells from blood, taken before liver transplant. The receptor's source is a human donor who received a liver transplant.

This CDR3 reads CASSPGTESYNEQFF. For the CDR3, the DNA is TGTGCCAGCAGCCCAGGGACTGAATCCTACAATGAGCAGTTCTTC. The chain employs TRBV5-4 and TRBJ2-1; D perhaps matches TRBD2 (6 bases). The CDR3 covers 15 residues. Trimming cost V 4 bases and J 1 base, with 12 bases left between them. Germline CDR1 and CDR2: SGHNT and YYREEE (reference sequence).